Following are 13 T cell receptor beta chains from one sample sequenced in a study of blood T cell repertoires in COVID-19. The repertoire was sequenced with immunoSEQ multiplex PCR; TCRdb's copy has only in-frame clones and lacks some. The top ten hold approximately 0.66% of the sample, which has hundreds of thousands of clones, more than 85% seen once. Input material: peripheral blood. Receptors were obtained from a man aged 35-49 years with acute or convalescent COVID-19.

This clone came up once. The V call is TRBV3-1 (or the pseudogene TRBV3-2), the J call TRBJ1-2; D remains unclear. The CDR3 covers 11 residues. The germline V and J ends were trimmed by 2 bases and 8 bases, with 6 bases remaining between them. Germline V CDR1 and CDR2: LGHDT, YNNKEL (reference sequence). The CDR3: CASSQYWGYTF. In DNA, the CDR3 is TGTGCCAGCAGCCAATACTGGGGCTACACCTTC.

In its sample, this clone was seen once. This chain links TRBV5-1 with TRBJ2-7; TRBD1 agrees at 10 bases. Germline loops: CDR1 SGHRS, CDR2 YFSETQ. The CDR3 is 16 residues long. V shed 3 bases, J shed 6 bases, and the junction held 12 bases outside the gene matches. This CDR3 reads CASSWAPGQGSGEQYF. CDR3 bases: TGCGCCAGCAGCTGGGCCCCGGGACAGGGGTCGGGCGAGCAGTACTTC.

CDR3 in DNA: TGTGCCATCAGTACCGGGACAGTGTCCTCTGGGGCCAACGTCCTGACTTTC. Translated, it gives CAISTGTVSSGANVLTF. The rearrangement links TRBV10-3 to TRBJ2-6; 7 positions match TRBD1. J lost 0 bases, V lost 5 bases, and 7 bases had no gene match. The CDR3 spans 17 residues. The germline V gene has CDR1 ENHRY and CDR2 SYGVKD.

This chain joins TRBV5-1 and TRBJ2-7, with 7 positions matching TRBD2. J was trimmed by 1 base and V by 0 bases; bases with no gene match: 4. The CDR3 runs 15 residues. Per germline, CDR1 SGHRS and CDR2 YFSETQ. CDR3 residues: CASSLAAGVSYEQYF. DNA of the CDR3: TGCGCCAGCAGCTTGGCCGCGGGGGTGTCCTACGAGCAGTACTTC.

The rearrangement joins TRBV19 to TRBJ1-5; the D gene is possibly TRBD1 (5 bases). Trimming shortened V by 1 base and J by 7 bases, and 11 bases separated the two germline ends. CDR3 length: 14 amino acids. Germline V gene sequence: CDR1 LNHDA, CDR2 SQIVND (reference sequence). The DNA of the CDR3 is TGTGCCAGTAGTATAGGGGGCCCCAGGCAGCCCCAGCATTTT. Translating gives CASSIGGPRQPQHF. The entire variable domain, with the rest obtained from reference TRBV19 and TRBJ1-5, is as follows: DGGITQSPKYLFRKEGQNVTLSCEQNLNHDAMYWYRQDPGQGLRLIYYSQIVNDFQKGDIAEGYSVSREKKESFPLTVTSAQKNPTAFYLCASSIGGPRQPQHFGDGTRLSIL.

There are a few counts of this clone. The V and J genes are TRBV27 and TRBJ1-4; maybe TRBD1 (5 bases). Trimming removed 5 bases at V and 8 bases at J, with 12 bases between. CDR3 length: 13 amino acids. Germline values: CDR1 MNHEY, CDR2 SMNVEV (reference sequence). As DNA, the CDR3 is TGTGCCAGCAGTCGACAGAGAGGAGAAAAACTGTTTTTT. Residues: CASSRQRGEKLFF.

This chain links TRBV27 with TRBJ2-3; 10 positions match TRBD2. There are 14 residues in the CDR3. The J segment lost 5 bases and the V segment lost 5 bases, leaving 4 bases of the junction unmatched. Germline V lookup: CDR1 MNHEY, CDR2 SMNVEV (reference sequence). In DNA form, the CDR3 reads TGTGCCAGCAGTCCCATAGCGGGGGGAGATACGCAGTATTTT. Its translation: CASSPIAGGDTQYF.

The J gene is TRBJ2-1, the V gene TRBV19; D possibly corresponds to TRBD1 (5 bases). This CDR3 region has 13 residues. Germline V lookup: CDR1 LNHDA, CDR2 SQIVND (reference sequence). Trimming left V 6 bases short and J 6 bases short, with 12 bases between. The CDR3 region is CASRPQGTNEQFF. CDR3 nucleotides: TGTGCCAGTAGACCGCAGGGCACCAATGAGCAGTTCTTC.

The chain carries TRBV28 and TRBJ1-5; possible D gene TRBD1, 6 bases. Trimming stripped 10 bases from V and 1 base from J, with 26 bases between. The CDR3 covers 18 residues. The germline gives CDR1 MDHEN, CDR2 SYDVKM. The DNA for the CDR3 is TGTGCCATTATCCCCCCCCGGGGGGGGCTGTGGAGCAATCAGCCCCAGCATTTT. Translation: CAIIPPRGGLWSNQPQHF.

The chain recombines TRBV3-1 (or the pseudogene TRBV3-2) with TRBJ2-2; no definite D call. V lost 0 bases and J 2 bases, leaving 4 bases between the germline ends. Germline assignment: CDR1 LGHDT and CDR2 YNNKEL (reference sequence). The CDR3 spans 14 residues. In DNA form, the CDR3 reads TGTGCCAGCAGCCAAGATCTCAACACCGGGGAGCTGTTTTTT. Translated, it gives CASSQDLNTGELFF.

The chain combines TRBV7-7 with TRBJ2-5, with TRBD2 matching 10 bases. The V gene's germline CDR1 is SSHAT and CDR2 FNYEAQ (reference sequence). Unmatched junction bases numbered 8, after V lost 5 bases and J lost 2 bases. This CDR3 has 16 residues. The CDR3 loop reads CASSPWTSGGQETQYF. The CDR3 bases are TGTGCCAGCAGCCCCTGGACTAGCGGCGGACAAGAGACCCAGTACTTC.

This chain joins TRBV15 and TRBJ1-6; 9 nucleotides agree with TRBD1. This CDR3 is built from 15 residues. Germline V gene data show CDR1 as LNHNV and CDR2 as YYDKDF (reference sequence). Unmatched junction bases numbered 7, after V lost 4 bases and J lost 9 bases. The DNA of the CDR3 is TGTGCCACCAGCACTGGGGGACAGGGAGCTTCACCCCTCCACTTT. Its protein is CATSTGGQGASPLHF.

The chain combines TRBV24-1 with TRBJ2-1; D is undetermined. CDR1 is KGHDR, CDR2 SFDVKD, per germline. The CDR3 contains 12 residues. V was shortened by 10 bases and J by 1 base, with 7 bases between the two germline ends. The CDR3 here is CATGLSYNEQFF. As DNA, the CDR3 is TGTGCCACGGGCCTTTCCTACAATGAGCAGTTCTTC.